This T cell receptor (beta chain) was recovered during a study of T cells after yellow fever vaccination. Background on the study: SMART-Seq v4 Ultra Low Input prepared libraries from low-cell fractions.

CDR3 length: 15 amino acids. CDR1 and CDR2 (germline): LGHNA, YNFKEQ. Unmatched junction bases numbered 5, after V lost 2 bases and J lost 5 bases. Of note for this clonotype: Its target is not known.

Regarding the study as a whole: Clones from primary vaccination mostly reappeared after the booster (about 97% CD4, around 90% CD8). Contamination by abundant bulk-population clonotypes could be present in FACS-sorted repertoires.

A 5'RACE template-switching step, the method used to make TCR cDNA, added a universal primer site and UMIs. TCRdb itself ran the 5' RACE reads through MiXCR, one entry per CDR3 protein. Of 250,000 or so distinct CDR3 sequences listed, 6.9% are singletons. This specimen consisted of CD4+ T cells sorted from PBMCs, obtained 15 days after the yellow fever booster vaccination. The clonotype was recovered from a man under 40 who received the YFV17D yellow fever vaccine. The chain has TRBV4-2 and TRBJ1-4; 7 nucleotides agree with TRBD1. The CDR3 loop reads CASSQRQGENEKLFF. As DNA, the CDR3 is TGTGCCAGCAGCCAAAGACAGGGAGAAAATGAAAAACTGTTTTTT.